This TCR beta chain was documented in a study of blood T cell repertoires in COVID-19. Turning to the study itself: Material from acute and convalescent COVID-19 was sourced from the United States, Italy and Spain. Sources were T cells, B-cell-depleted T cells, or PBMCs; the material itself was cDNA or gDNA.

The CDR3 is 14 amino acids. The V gene's germline CDR1 is MDHEN and CDR2 SYDVKM. V gave up 5 bases and J gave up 1 base, with 11 bases separating them. This clone was recorded only once. Per the authors' pipeline: Amplification with reference gene primers provided the estimates of nucleated cell counts. The repertoire was sequenced with immunoSEQ multiplex PCR; TCRdb's copy has only in-frame clones and lacks some. The DNA gave D and trimming, while V, J and clone size come from that table. The sample yields 80,000 to 100,000 clones, 91% seen once. The receptor was derived from a human donor with active COVID-19. The donor label of this sample is uncertain. The V gene is TRBV28, the J gene TRBJ1-1; unclear D gene. Sequencing input: peripheral blood. The CDR3 region is CASSRSLENTEAFF. CDR3 coding DNA: TGTGCCAGCAGTCGGTCCCTTGAGAACACTGAAGCTTTCTTT.